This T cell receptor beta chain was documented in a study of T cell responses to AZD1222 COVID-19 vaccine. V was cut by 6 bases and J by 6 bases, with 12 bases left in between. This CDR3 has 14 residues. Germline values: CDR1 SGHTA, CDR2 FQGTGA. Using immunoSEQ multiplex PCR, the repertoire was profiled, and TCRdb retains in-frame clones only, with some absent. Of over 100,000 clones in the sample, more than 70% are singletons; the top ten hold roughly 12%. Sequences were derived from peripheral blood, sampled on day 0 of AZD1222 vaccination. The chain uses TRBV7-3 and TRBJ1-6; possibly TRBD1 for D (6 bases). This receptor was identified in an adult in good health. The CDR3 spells CASSPTGFNSPLHF. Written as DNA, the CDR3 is TGTGCCAGCAGTCCCACAGGGTTTAATTCACCCCTCCACTTT.